Shown below are 20 T cell receptor beta chains from a single sample sequenced in a study of T cells in Graves' hyperthyroidism and ophthalmopathy. TCR beta CDR3 region amplification was performed from RNA transcripts. Carried out on the TCR CDR3, a first-round RT-PCR used the HTBI primer set. Each CDR3 protein is one row after TCRdb ran MiXCR on the multiplex PCR reads. The table records some 370,000 distinct CDR3 sequences, approximately 17% of them present only once. The sequenced material came from blood. The receptors were sampled from a woman in her twenties or thirties with Graves' hyperthyroidism that later progressed to Graves' ophthalmopathy.

This clonotype was counted ten times or more. The chain uses TRBV27 and TRBJ2-2; D is ambiguous. V lost 1 base and J lost 4, with 4 bases in between. The CDR3 extends over 13 amino acids. Germline V gives CDR1 MNHEY, CDR2 SMNVEV (reference sequence). CDR3 sequence: CASSLYGTGELFF. The CDR3 coding sequence is TGTGCCAGCAGTTTATACGGCACCGGGGAGCTGTTTTTT.

The chain has TRBV5-1 and TRBJ2-7; unclear D gene. V was clipped by 0 bases and J by 2 bases, with 9 bases between them. CDR3 length equals 14 residues. Looked up from germline, CDR1 is SGHRS and CDR2 is YFSETQ. The CDR3 nucleotides read TGCGCCAGCAGCTTGGAAGGGTCAGCCTACGAGCAGTACTTC. It encodes CASSLEGSAYEQYF.

The count of this clonotype is one. This chain joins TRBV6-2 or TRBV6-3 and TRBJ1-6; D not resolved. The CDR3 length is 15 residues. V was trimmed by 2 bases and J by 6 bases, leaving 11 bases between them. CDR1 and CDR2 (germline): MNHEY, SVGEGT. The CDR3 DNA reads as TGTGCCAGCAGTTACGAGTCCCTCCGTAATTCACCCCTCCACTTT. This encodes CASSYESLRNSPLHF.

The chain carries TRBV11-2 and TRBJ1-1, with D perhaps TRBD1 (5 bases). V lost 5 bases and J lost 6, with 16 bases in between. There are 14 residues in the CDR3. Germline CDR1 and CDR2: SGHAT and FQNNGV. The CDR3 is CASSPITGVPEAFF. For the CDR3, the DNA is TGTGCCAGCAGCCCCATAACAGGTGTACCTGAAGCTTTCTTT.

This clonotype has only a few counts. This chain uses TRBV7-9 with TRBJ2-1; TRBD2 agrees at 8 bases. The J segment lost 0 bases and the V segment lost 6 bases, leaving 13 bases of the junction unmatched. Germline assignment: CDR1 SEHNR and CDR2 FQNEAQ (reference sequence). This CDR3 spans 18 amino acids. CDR3 sequence (DNA): TGTGCCAGCAGTCACACCGGCAGGAGCGGGAGCTCCTACAATGAGCAGTTCTTC. Translation: CASSHTGRSGSSYNEQFF.

CDR3 sequence reads: CASSMETSGAVGDTQYF. The CDR3 nucleotides are TGTGCCAGCAGCATGGAGACTAGCGGGGCCGTCGGAGATACGCAGTATTTT. V gene TRBV5-4 combines with J gene TRBJ2-3, with TRBD2 identical over 11 bases. The CDR3 loop spans 17 amino acids. The junction had 12 bases not matched to a gene; V was cut back by 4 bases and J by 5 bases. Germline-derived CDR1 and CDR2 are SGHNT and YYREEE (reference sequence).

The V call is TRBV7-2, the J call TRBJ1-5, with TRBD1 as a possible D gene (6 bases). The length of the CDR3 is 14 residues. Germline V gene lookup returns CDR1 SGHTA and CDR2 FQGNSA. The germline V and J ends were trimmed by 8 bases and 6 bases, with 17 bases remaining between them. DNA of the CDR3: TGTGCCAGCGCTGAGGACAGTGGGTTTCAGCCCCAGCATTTT. Amino acid sequence: CASAEDSGFQPQHF.

Ten or more counts support this clonotype. The chain carries TRBV28 and TRBJ1-4; 8 bases are shared with TRBD1. Germline V gene sequence: CDR1 MDHEN, CDR2 SYDVKM. V lost 6 bases, J lost 10 bases, and 13 bases stayed unmatched. The CDR3 totals 15 residues. DNA of the CDR3: TGTGCCAGCAGCTTCTTACAGGGGGGAATCGGAAAACTGTTTTTT. Its protein product is CASSFLQGGIGKLFF.

This clonotype occurred many times. The J gene is TRBJ2-1, the V gene TRBV5-1; TRBD2 agrees at 9 bases. CDR3 length: 17 amino acids. Looked up from germline, CDR1 is SGHRS and CDR2 is YFSETQ. With 4 bases clipped from V and 1 base from J, the junction kept 9 bases outside the gene matches. Here the CDR3 DNA reads TGCGCCAGCAGCGCCGACTTTAGCGGGGGTTCCTACAATGAGCAGTTCTTC. As protein: CASSADFSGGSYNEQFF.

This clonotype came up many times. This chain links TRBV7-2 with TRBJ1-2; TRBD1 matches at 7 bases. The CDR3 has 13 residues. With 5 bases clipped from V and 8 bases from J, the junction kept 8 bases outside the gene matches. Germline lookup yields CDR1 SGHTA and CDR2 FQGNSA. The DNA of the CDR3 is TGTGCCAGCAGCACCTCTACAGGGGAAGGCTACACCTTC. It yields the protein CASSTSTGEGYTF.

The chain carries TRBV18 and TRBJ2-5; possibly TRBD1 or TRBD2 for D (5 bases each). Trimming left V 4 bases short and J 5 bases short, with 11 bases between. The length of the CDR3 is 13 residues. CDR1 is KGHSH, CDR2 LQKENI, per germline. CDR3 loop: CASSQGRDETQYF. The CDR3 DNA reads TGTGCCAGCTCACAGGGGAGAGATGAGACCCAGTACTTC.

The chain uses TRBV5-4 and TRBJ2-7; D possibly corresponds to TRBD1 (6 bases). This CDR3 comprises 16 residues. Germline V gene data show CDR1 as SGHNT and CDR2 as YYREEE (reference sequence). V shed 4 bases and J shed 5 bases, with 22 bases lying between them. For the CDR3, the DNA is TGTGCCAGCAGCGGGACCCCGACGACAGGAGCCAACGAGCAGTACTTC. Amino acids: CASSGTPTTGANEQYF.

This clonotype is a singleton in its sample. The chain couples TRBV2 to TRBJ2-1; 7 bases are a match to TRBD1. Germline V CDR1 and CDR2: SNHLY, FYNNEI. This CDR3 is built from 17 residues. After removal of 0 bases from V and 6 bases from J, the junction contained 11 bases not matched to a gene. In DNA form, the CDR3 reads TGTGCCAGCAGTGAAGCGCAGACAGGGCGGCGGAGCAATGAGCAGTTCTTC. This codes for CASSEAQTGRRSNEQFF.

In its sample, this clonotype was seen many times. The V and J genes are TRBV9 and TRBJ2-1; 10 positions agree with TRBD2. The CDR3 totals 15 residues. Germline CDR1 SGDLS, CDR2 YYNGEE. J was trimmed by 2 bases and V by 2 bases; bases with no gene match: 1. The CDR3 spells CASSVGTSAYNEQFF. Written as DNA, the CDR3 is TGTGCCAGCAGCGTCGGGACTAGCGCCTACAATGAGCAGTTCTTC.

The gene calls are TRBV15 and TRBJ2-7; possibly TRBD1 for D (5 bases). This CDR3 contains 14 residues. The V gene lost 0 bases and the J gene lost 2 bases, with 8 bases spanning the gap. The germline V gene has CDR1 LNHNV and CDR2 YYDKDF (reference sequence). CDR3 protein: CATSRETVTYEQYF. CDR3 sequence (DNA): TGTGCCACCAGCAGAGAGACAGTTACCTACGAGCAGTACTTC.

At least ten counts were recorded for this clonotype. The genes are TRBV28 and TRBJ2-5; no clear D. Germline-derived CDR1 and CDR2 are MDHEN and SYDVKM. Deletions cut 3 bases from V and 5 bases from J, with 13 bases between. This CDR3 is 14 amino acids long. The CDR3 protein is CASSFLGRPETQYF. In nucleotides, the CDR3 is TGTGCCAGCAGTTTCCTAGGCAGGCCGGAGACCCAGTACTTC.

The sample holds a few counts of this clonotype. The J gene is TRBJ2-7, the V gene TRBV4-1; no definite D call. This CDR3 is 13 amino acids long. The ends were cut back, 0 bases at V and 5 bases at J, with 8 bases in the middle. Looked up from germline, CDR1 is MGHRA and CDR2 is YSYEKL. The CDR3 DNA is TGCGCCAGCAGCCAAGATGGCATAGACGAGCAGTACTTC. This gives the protein CASSQDGIDEQYF.

V gene TRBV5-5 combines with J gene TRBJ1-1; weak D call: TRBD1 (5 bases). The V end was cut by 1 base, the J end by 1 base, with 14 bases between. Germline V gene sequence: CDR1 SGHKS, CDR2 YYEKEE (reference sequence). This CDR3 is 16 amino acids long. The CDR3 here is CASSLLIVRENTEAFF. CDR3 nucleotides: TGTGCCAGCAGCTTGTTAATCGTCAGGGAGAACACTGAAGCTTTCTTT. Using reference TRBV5-5 and TRBJ1-1 for the parts outside the CDR3, the full variable domain is DAGVTQSPTHLIKTRGQQVTLRCSPISGHKSVSWYQQVLGQGPQFIFQYYEKEERGRGNFPDRFSARQFPNYSSELNVNALLLGDSALYLCASSLLIVRENTEAFFGQGTRLTVV.

The chain uses TRBV13 and TRBJ1-6; no definite D call. Germline assignment: CDR1 PRHDT and CDR2 FYEKMQ (reference sequence). V lost 4 bases and J lost 0, with 16 bases in between. The CDR3 consists of 18 residues. CDR3 sequence: CASSSEEAQSSYNSPLHF. CDR3 nucleotides: TGTGCCAGCAGCTCCGAAGAAGCACAGAGCTCCTATAATTCACCCCTCCACTTT.

The V call is TRBV5-1, the J call TRBJ2-1, with 8 bases matching TRBD1. J was trimmed by 9 bases and V by 0 bases; bases with no gene match: 5. The CDR3 loop spans 14 amino acids. Germline assignment: CDR1 SGHRS and CDR2 YFSETQ. CDR3 DNA: TGCGCCAGCAGCTTGGGGACAGGGCTCGGTGAGCAGTTCTTC. This sequence encodes CASSLGTGLGEQFF. The full variable domain, rest sourced from reference TRBV5-1 and TRBJ2-1, is KAGVTQTPRYLIKTRGQQVTLSCSPISGHRSVSWYQQTPGQGLQFLFEYFSETQRNKGNFPGRFSGRQFSNSRSEMNVSTLELGDSALYLCASSLGTGLGEQFFGPGTRLTVL.